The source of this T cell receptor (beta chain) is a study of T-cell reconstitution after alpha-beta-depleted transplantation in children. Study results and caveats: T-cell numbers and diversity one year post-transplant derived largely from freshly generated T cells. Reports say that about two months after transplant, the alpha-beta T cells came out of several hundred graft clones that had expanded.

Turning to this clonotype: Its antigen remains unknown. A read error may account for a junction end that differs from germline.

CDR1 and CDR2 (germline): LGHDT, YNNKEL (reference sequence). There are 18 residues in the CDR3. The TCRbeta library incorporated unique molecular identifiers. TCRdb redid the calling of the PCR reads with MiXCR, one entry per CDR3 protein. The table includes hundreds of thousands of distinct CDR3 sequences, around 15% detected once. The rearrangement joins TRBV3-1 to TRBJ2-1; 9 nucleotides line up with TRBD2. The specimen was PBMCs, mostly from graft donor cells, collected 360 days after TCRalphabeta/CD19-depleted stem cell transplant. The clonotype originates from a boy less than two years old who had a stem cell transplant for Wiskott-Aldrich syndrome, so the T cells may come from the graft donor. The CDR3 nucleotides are TGTGCCACCAGCCAAGTTTCTTCCCGCCTAGCGGGAAGAAATGAGCAGTTCTTC. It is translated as CATSQVSSRLAGRNEQFF.